Ten or more counts support the clone carrying this T cell receptor beta chain. Trimming removed 4 bases at V and 7 bases at J, with 11 bases between. CDR1 MNHEY and CDR2 SVGEGT come from the germline V gene. CDR3 length equals 13 residues. The protocol was immunoSEQ multiplex PCR, while the TCRdb copy is restricted to in-frame clones and leaves out a portion. The sample includes 200,000 to 250,000 clones, roughly four fifths of them seen just once. This record comes from a study of blood T cell repertoires in COVID-19. Background on the study: T cells, B-cell-depleted T cells, or PBMCs supplied cDNA or gDNA.

In terms of age and location, participants ranged from roughly 18 to 100 years and lived in about 25 US areas. In Cohort 3, a recovered donor had either two negative PCRs, clearance, or symptom resolution. The TCR sequence derives from a woman aged 60-70 years who had recovered from COVID-19. Sequenced: PBMCs or T cells enriched from blood (not recorded which). V gene TRBV6-2 or TRBV6-3 combines with J gene TRBJ1-5, with D possibly matching TRBD1 (5 bases). The CDR3 region is CASSFLGGQPQHF. The CDR3 DNA reads TGTGCCAGCAGTTTTTTGGGGGGGCAGCCCCAGCATTTT.